This is a list of T cell receptor beta chains from one sample in a study of CD4 and CD8 cells across lung adenocarcinoma regions. TCRdb fed the PCR reads into MiXCR, producing one record per CDR3 protein. Of 9,500 to 11,000 distinct CDR3 sequences listed, around 59% are singletons. The sequenced sample was CD8+ T cells from the margin of a lung tumor. These receptors originate from a male donor with lung adenocarcinoma. The CD4 and CD8 labels of this study may be unreliable. Each CDR3 is given with its conserved first and last residue. The D gene is left open where the match is weak. Clone sizes are given selectively: once, few, many, or a class where the clone is expanded.

v_call,j_call,clone_size,d_call,cdr3_aa,cdr3_nt
TRBV7-2,TRBJ2-1,.,.,CASSFGTAYNEQFF,TGTGCCAGCAGCTTTGGGACGGCCTACAATGAGCAGTTCTTC
TRBV27,TRBJ2-1,few,.,CASSPGAGPSSYNEQFF,TGTGCCAGCAGTCCTGGGGCAGGGCCGAGCTCCTACAATGAGCAGTTCTTC
TRBV6-1,TRBJ2-3,.,.,CASSVRAVSTGTQYF,TGTGCCAGCAGCGTACGGGCTGTGAGCACAGGGACGCAGTATTTT
TRBV6-5,TRBJ2-4,.,.,CASSSPGYRKNIQYF,TGTGCCAGCAGTTCGCCAGGGTACCGAAAAAACATTCAGTACTTC
TRBV4-1,TRBJ2-7,.,.,CASSHTGDSYEQYF,TGCGCCAGCAGCCATACAGGAGACTCCTACGAGCAGTACTTC
TRBV3-1,TRBJ2-1,.,TRBD2,CASSRGTSGAYNEQFF,TGTGCCAGCAGCCGAGGGACTAGCGGGGCCTACAATGAGCAGTTCTTC
TRBV6-1,TRBJ2-1,once,TRBD2,CASTRTSGGYNEQFF,TGTGCCAGCACCAGGACTAGCGGGGGGTACAATGAGCAGTTCTTC
TRBV27,TRBJ2-7,.,.,CASSLLRGFEQYF,TGTGCCAGCAGTTTGTTGAGGGGGTTCGAGCAGTACTTC
TRBV6-5,TRBJ2-7,.,.,CASSYQTGHYEQYF,TGTGCCAGCAGTTACCAGACAGGACACTACGAGCAGTACTTC
TRBV27,TRBJ2-1,many,TRBD2,CASSASRGIQNEQFF,TGTGCCAGCAGTGCCTCGCGGGGGATACAGAATGAGCAGTTCTTC
TRBV6-1,TRBJ2-7,many,TRBD1,CATRTGDGSYEQYF,TGTGCCACCAGGACAGGGGACGGCTCCTACGAGCAGTACTTC
TRBV6-1,TRBJ2-2,many,.,CASSETANTGELFF,TGTGCCAGCAGTGAAACGGCCAACACCGGGGAGCTGTTTTTT
TRBV10-1,TRBJ2-5,many,.,CASSESGDTETQYF,TGCGCCAGCAGTGAGTCCGGGGATACCGAGACCCAGTACTTC
TRBV6-1,TRBJ2-1,.,TRBD1,CASSLRGTGQETQFF,TGTGCCAGCAGCCTTCGTGGGACAGGCCAAGAGACCCAGTTCTTC
TRBV27,TRBJ1-2,.,.,CASSFRRTGGYGYTF,TGTGCCAGCAGTTTCCGCCGGACGGGGGGCTACGGCTACACCTTC
TRBV6-1,TRBJ2-7,many,.,CASSEAGYEQYF,TGTGCCAGCAGTGAAGCGGGCTACGAGCAGTACTTC
TRBV6-1,TRBJ2-5,few,TRBD1,CASSENGRTGGRRETQYF,TGTGCCAGCAGTGAAAACGGAAGGACAGGGGGTCGAAGAGAGACCCAGTACTTC
TRBV6-5,TRBJ2-5,medium-sized,.,CASSSGSWETQYF,TGTGCCAGCAGTTCCGGGTCCTGGGAGACCCAGTACTTC
TRBV7-2,TRBJ1-6,.,.,CASSLVSPPLHF,TGTGCCAGCAGCTTAGTGAGTCCACCCCTCCACTTT
TRBV6-1,TRBJ1-2,few,TRBD1,CASSETGEAYYGYTF,TGTGCCAGCAGTGAAACAGGGGAAGCCTACTATGGCTACACCTTC
TRBV6-1,TRBJ2-7,.,.,CASSEVGGYQYDEQYF,TGTGCCAGCAGTGAAGTTGGGGGTTACCAGTACGACGAGCAGTACTTC
TRBV6-1,TRBJ2-3,.,.,CATGKGGLAQDTQYF,TGTGCCACGGGCAAAGGGGGACTTGCGCAAGATACCCAGTATTTT
TRBV6-1,TRBJ2-4,.,.,CASSEAGLGAGNTQYF,TGTGCCAGCAGTGAAGCCGGGCTAGGGGCCGGGAACACGCAGTACTTC
TRBV27,TRBJ2-3,few,TRBD1,CASGEQGTDTQYF,TGTGCCAGCGGAGAACAGGGGACAGATACGCAGTATTTT
TRBV7-8,TRBJ2-6,.,.,CASSLVGLDFSGANVLTF,TGTGCCAGCAGCTTGGTTGGTCTTGACTTCTCTGGGGCCAACGTCCTGACTTTC
TRBV6-1,TRBJ2-2,few,.,CASSGRPDGTGALYF,TGTGCCAGCAGCGGACGGCCGGATGGCACCGGGGCGCTGTATTTT
TRBV6-1,TRBJ2-1,once,.,CASTVGFNEQFF,TGTGCCAGCACTGTGGGCTTCAATGAGCAGTTTTTC
TRBV14,TRBJ2-1,many,.,CASSPLIGSKAYNEQFF,TGTGCCAGCAGTCCCCTTATAGGGAGTAAGGCCTACAATGAGCAGTTCTTC
TRBV12-5,TRBJ2-5,few,TRBD2,CASGLGGAGQETQYF,TGTGCTAGTGGTTTGGGCGGAGCGGGGCAAGAGACCCAGTACTTC
TRBV7-2,TRBJ2-1,.,TRBD1,CASSPGRGSYNEQFF,TGTGCCAGCAGCCCAGGCAGGGGGTCCTACAATGAGCAGTTCTTC
TRBV27,TRBJ2-5,.,.,CASSFNREETQYF,TGTGCCAGCAGCTTCAACCGGGAGGAGACCCAGTACTTC
TRBV27,TRBJ2-5,few,TRBD2,CASSTIDRVGAGGAQYF,TGTGCCAGCAGCACAATTGACAGGGTTGGGGCGGGGGGGGCCCAGTACTTC
TRBV10-1,TRBJ1-6,few,.,CASTPRWGLRSSYNSPLHF,TGCGCCAGCACCCCCAGATGGGGGTTACGGAGCTCCTATAATTCACCCCTCCACTTT
TRBV6-5,TRBJ1-1,.,.,CASSYARGMNTEAFF,TGTGCCAGCAGTTACGCTAGGGGTATGAACACTGAAGCTTTCTTT
TRBV6-1,TRBJ2-3,.,.,CASSETTDTQYF,TGTGCCAGCAGTGAAACCACAGATACGCAGTATTTT
TRBV6-1,TRBJ2-3,.,.,CASSEPAAVVTDAQYF,TGTGCCAGCAGTGAACCGGCGGCTGTGGTCACGGATGCGCAGTATTTT
TRBV4-1,TRBJ2-1,.,.,CASSQESGTVSSSYNEQFF,TGCGCCAGCAGCCAAGAGAGCGGGACAGTTTCGAGCTCCTACAATGAGCAGTTCTTC
TRBV10-1,TRBJ2-7,.,.,CASSGGTYEQYF,TGCGCCAGCTCCGGCGGAACCTACGAGCAGTACTTC
TRBV6-1,TRBJ1-1,.,.,CASRPRGGNTEAFF,TGTGCCAGCAGACCTCGTGGGGGCAACACTGAAGCTTTCTTT
TRBV9,TRBJ2-5,.,.,CASSARYQETQYF,TGTGCCAGCAGCGCACGGTACCAAGAGACCCAGTACTTC
TRBV6-1,TRBJ1-1,.,.,CASVRSFNTEAFF,TGTGCCAGCGTAAGAAGTTTCAACACTGAAGCTTTCTTT
TRBV10-3,TRBJ2-2,.,TRBD1,CAMSGQAVSTGELFF,TGTGCCATGAGCGGACAGGCTGTTAGCACAGGGGAGCTGTTTTTT
TRBV10-2,TRBJ1-6,many,TRBD1,CASSSGTGNSYNSPLHF,TGCGCCAGCAGCTCCGGGACAGGGAACTCCTATAATTCACCCCTCCACTTT
TRBV11-3,TRBJ2-1,.,.,CASSPEASSYNEQFF,TGTGCCAGCAGCCCCGAGGCTAGCTCCTACAATGAGCAGTTCTTC
TRBV10-2,TRBJ2-5,.,.,CASSVGWNEFF,TGCGCCAGCAGTGTAGGCTGGAATGAGTTCTTC
TRBV25-1,TRBJ1-1,.,.,CASTPGNTEAFF,TGTGCCAGCACGCCGGGGAACACTGAAGCTTTCTTT
TRBV27,TRBJ2-7,.,TRBD1,CASSPSPRTGSYEQYF,TGTGCCAGCAGTCCTTCCCCTCGGACAGGGAGTTACGAGCAGTACTTC
TRBV6-1,TRBJ2-3,.,.,CAGSGGPDQDTQYF,TGTGCGGGCAGCGGAGGCCCAGACCAAGATACCCAGTATTTT
TRBV6-1,TRBJ2-2,.,.,CASSERGWGNTNTGELFF,TGTGCCAGCAGTGAAAGGGGTTGGGGTAACACAAACACCGGGGAGCTGTTTTTT
TRBV27,TRBJ1-2,.,.,CASMRQGYGYTF,TGTGCCAGCATGAGGCAGGGCTATGGCTACACCTTC